These T cell receptor beta chains were read from a single sample in a study of blood T cell repertoires in COVID-19. The protocol was immunoSEQ multiplex PCR, while the TCRdb copy is restricted to in-frame clones and leaves out a portion. The sample yields approximately 440,000 clones, 80% to 95% seen once. Specimen: PBMCs or T cells enriched from blood (not recorded which). The receptors here all came from a man aged 18 to 30 who had recovered from COVID-19. The CDR3 runs from the conserved cysteine through the conserved F or W. D genes are given only for firm matches. Size tells how often a clone was seen (once, few, many) or the class of an expanded clone, and some rows leave it out.

J gene: TRBJ2-5
clone size: .
D gene: .
V gene: TRBV20-1
CDR3 protein: CSARDRETQYF
CDR3 DNA: TGCAGTGCTAGAGATCGGGAGACCCAGTACTTC

J gene: TRBJ1-5
clone size: .
D gene: TRBD1
V gene: TRBV6-2/TRBV6-3
CDR3 protein: CASSWEGDRVQPQHF
CDR3 DNA: TGTGCCAGCAGTTGGGAAGGGGACAGGGTTCAGCCCCAGCATTTT

J gene: TRBJ2-1
clone size: .
D gene: TRBD1
V gene: TRBV11-2
CDR3 protein: CASSPDRGRYNEQFF
CDR3 DNA: TGTGCCAGCAGTCCCGACAGGGGGCGGTACAATGAGCAGTTCTTC

J gene: TRBJ2-1
clone size: .
D gene: TRBD2
V gene: TRBV14
CDR3 protein: CASSQSWLAGVSNEQFF
CDR3 DNA: TGTGCCAGCAGCCAAAGTTGGCTAGCGGGAGTAAGCAATGAGCAGTTCTTC

J gene: TRBJ1-3
clone size: once
D gene: .
V gene: TRBV6-5
CDR3 protein: CASSYSAQGSGNTIYF
CDR3 DNA: TGTGCCAGCAGTTATTCAGCCCAGGGGTCTGGAAACACCATATATTTT

J gene: TRBJ2-5
clone size: .
D gene: TRBD1
V gene: TRBV19
CDR3 protein: CASSTVGRDRETQYF
CDR3 DNA: TGTGCCAGTAGTACCGTTGGACGGGACAGGGAGACCCAGTACTTC

J gene: TRBJ1-1
clone size: .
D gene: .
V gene: TRBV3-1/TRBV3-2
CDR3 protein: CASRALPNTEAFF
CDR3 DNA: TGTGCCAGCAGAGCGTTGCCCAACACTGAAGCTTTCTTT

J gene: TRBJ2-7
clone size: once
D gene: TRBD2
V gene: TRBV7-9
CDR3 protein: CASSPGRGRLYEQYF
CDR3 DNA: TGTGCCAGCAGCCCGGGGCGCGGGAGGTTATACGAGCAGTACTTC

J gene: TRBJ1-4
clone size: .
D gene: TRBD1
V gene: TRBV19
CDR3 protein: CASSGGGFGNEKLFF
CDR3 DNA: TGTGCCAGTAGTGGAGGGGGCTTTGGTAATGAAAAACTGTTTTTT

J gene: TRBJ1-2
clone size: .
D gene: TRBD1
V gene: TRBV4-1
CDR3 protein: CASSQEADRGYGYTF
CDR3 DNA: TGCGCCAGCAGCCAAGAGGCGGACAGGGGTTACGGCTACACCTTC

J gene: TRBJ1-6
clone size: .
D gene: .
V gene: TRBV2
CDR3 protein: CASSGGNQGLSSPLHF
CDR3 DNA: TGTGCCAGCAGTGGTGGTAATCAGGGATTGAGTTCACCCCTCCACTTT

J gene: TRBJ1-5
clone size: .
D gene: TRBD1
V gene: TRBV30
CDR3 protein: CAWRPGTGDNQPQHF
CDR3 DNA: TGTGCCTGGAGGCCAGGGACAGGGGACAATCAGCCCCAGCATTTT

J gene: TRBJ1-2
clone size: .
D gene: .
V gene: TRBV14
CDR3 protein: CASSHWTDHNYGYTF
CDR3 DNA: TGTGCCAGCAGCCACTGGACAGACCATAACTATGGCTACACCTTC

J gene: TRBJ2-7
clone size: once
D gene: TRBD2
V gene: TRBV29-1
CDR3 protein: CSVGTSGYEQYF
CDR3 DNA: TGCAGCGTCGGGACTAGCGGCTACGAGCAGTACTTC

J gene: TRBJ1-2
clone size: .
D gene: .
V gene: TRBV9
CDR3 protein: CASSVESGIYGYTF
CDR3 DNA: TGTGCCAGCAGCGTAGAGTCCGGTATCTATGGCTACACCTTC

J gene: TRBJ2-2
clone size: .
D gene: .
V gene: TRBV11-2
CDR3 protein: CASSLAMRQSIGELFF
CDR3 DNA: TGTGCCAGCAGCTTAGCCATGAGACAATCCATCGGGGAGCTGTTTTTT

J gene: TRBJ2-5
clone size: .
D gene: .
V gene: TRBV6-5
CDR3 protein: CASSYIYGSETQYF
CDR3 DNA: TGTGCCAGCAGTTACATTTACGGGAGCGAGACCCAGTACTTC

J gene: TRBJ1-1
clone size: .
D gene: .
V gene: TRBV3-1/TRBV3-2
CDR3 protein: CASSHRKKLQNTEAFF
CDR3 DNA: TGTGCCAGCAGCCACCGAAAGAAACTACAGAACACTGAAGCTTTCTTT

J gene: TRBJ2-7
clone size: once
D gene: .
V gene: TRBV5-4
CDR3 protein: CASSRGSYEQYF
CDR3 DNA: TGTGCCAGCAGCCGGGGCTCCTACGAGCAGTACTTC

J gene: TRBJ1-2
clone size: .
D gene: .
V gene: TRBV3-1/TRBV3-2
CDR3 protein: CASSQVGRAGRSGYTF
CDR3 DNA: TGTGCCAGCAGCCAAGTTGGAAGGGCAGGGAGGAGTGGCTACACCTTC

J gene: TRBJ2-7
clone size: .
D gene: .
V gene: TRBV28
CDR3 protein: CASTTHYEQYF
CDR3 DNA: TGTGCCAGCACTACTCACTACGAGCAGTACTTC

J gene: TRBJ1-4
clone size: .
D gene: .
V gene: TRBV11-3
CDR3 protein: CASSLGRTDEKLFF
CDR3 DNA: TGTGCCAGCAGCTTAGGGAGGACAGATGAAAAACTGTTTTTT

J gene: TRBJ1-6
clone size: .
D gene: TRBD1
V gene: TRBV7-9
CDR3 protein: CASSSRGENSPLHF
CDR3 DNA: TGTGCCAGCAGCTCCAGGGGGGAAAATTCACCCCTCCACTTT

J gene: TRBJ1-1
clone size: .
D gene: TRBD1
V gene: TRBV5-5
CDR3 protein: CASSFRGQNTEAFF
CDR3 DNA: TGTGCCAGCAGCTTCAGGGGGCAGAACACTGAAGCTTTCTTT

J gene: TRBJ1-5
clone size: .
D gene: .
V gene: TRBV4-1
CDR3 protein: CASSQPRTVQPQHF
CDR3 DNA: TGCGCCAGCAGCCAACCGAGAACTGTTCAGCCCCAGCATTTT

J gene: TRBJ1-1
clone size: .
D gene: .
V gene: TRBV30
CDR3 protein: CAWSVNSGGTDFF
CDR3 DNA: TGTGCCTGGAGTGTTAATTCTGGCGGGACGGACTTTTTT

J gene: TRBJ2-7
clone size: .
D gene: .
V gene: TRBV5-4
CDR3 protein: CASSSPPFPEQYF
CDR3 DNA: TGTGCCAGCAGCTCCCCCCCGTTTCCCGAGCAGTACTTC

J gene: TRBJ2-1
clone size: .
D gene: TRBD2
V gene: TRBV5-1
CDR3 protein: CASRPIAGVFDEQFF
CDR3 DNA: TGCGCCAGCAGACCCATAGCGGGAGTATTCGATGAGCAGTTCTTC

J gene: TRBJ1-2
clone size: .
D gene: .
V gene: TRBV5-1
CDR3 protein: CASSIGRVYDGYTF
CDR3 DNA: TGCGCCAGCAGTATTGGCAGGGTGTACGATGGCTACACCTTC

J gene: TRBJ1-1
clone size: .
D gene: .
V gene: TRBV19
CDR3 protein: CASSMSIGQTLMNTEAFF
CDR3 DNA: TGTGCCAGTAGTATGAGTATAGGACAGACGCTTATGAACACTGAAGCTTTCTTT

J gene: TRBJ1-3
clone size: .
D gene: TRBD1
V gene: TRBV2
CDR3 protein: CASSDRTGRPSGNTIYF
CDR3 DNA: TGTGCCAGCAGTGATAGGACAGGGCGACCCTCTGGAAACACCATATATTTT

J gene: TRBJ1-6
clone size: .
D gene: .
V gene: TRBV4-1
CDR3 protein: CASSHPYSLHF
CDR3 DNA: TGCGCCAGCAGCCACCCCTACTCCCTCCACTTT

J gene: TRBJ1-6
clone size: .
D gene: .
V gene: TRBV6-1
CDR3 protein: CASSERRTADNSPLHF
CDR3 DNA: TGTGCCAGCAGTGAAAGGCGGACAGCAGATAATTCACCCCTCCACTTT

J gene: TRBJ1-1
clone size: .
D gene: .
V gene: TRBV19
CDR3 protein: CASRLSGVNTEAFF
CDR3 DNA: TGTGCCAGTAGGCTGTCAGGGGTGAACACTGAAGCTTTCTTT

J gene: TRBJ1-2
clone size: .
D gene: TRBD1
V gene: TRBV29-1
CDR3 protein: CSVQGADGYTF
CDR3 DNA: TGCAGCGTCCAGGGGGCGGATGGCTACACCTTC

J gene: TRBJ1-2
clone size: .
D gene: .
V gene: TRBV30
CDR3 protein: CAWSVPRDCTF
CDR3 DNA: TGTGCCTGGAGTGTACCCAGGGACTGCACCTTC

J gene: TRBJ2-3
clone size: .
D gene: TRBD2
V gene: TRBV2
CDR3 protein: CASTARETDTQYF
CDR3 DNA: TGTGCCAGCACAGCGCGGGAGACCGATACGCAGTATTTT

J gene: TRBJ2-2
clone size: .
D gene: TRBD1
V gene: TRBV24-1
CDR3 protein: CAIGTGAAGELFF
CDR3 DNA: TGTGCCATCGGGACAGGGGCGGCCGGGGAGCTGTTTTTT

J gene: TRBJ2-5
clone size: .
D gene: .
V gene: TRBV7-3
CDR3 protein: CASSLNGGLEGETQYF
CDR3 DNA: TGTGCCAGCAGCTTAAATGGGGGATTGGAGGGGGAGACCCAGTACTTC

J gene: TRBJ1-5
clone size: .
D gene: TRBD1
V gene: TRBV5-6
CDR3 protein: CASSPGQGAVNQPQHF
CDR3 DNA: TGTGCCAGCAGCCCGGGACAGGGGGCGGTCAATCAGCCCCAGCATTTT

J gene: TRBJ1-1
clone size: .
D gene: .
V gene: TRBV19
CDR3 protein: CATTTATGTNTEAFF
CDR3 DNA: TGTGCCACCACAACAGCCACAGGTACCAACACTGAAGCTTTCTTT

J gene: TRBJ1-5
clone size: .
D gene: TRBD1
V gene: TRBV3-1/TRBV3-2
CDR3 protein: CASSLGTGGFSQPQHF
CDR3 DNA: TGTGCCAGCAGCCTTGGGACAGGGGGATTTTCTCAGCCCCAGCATTTT

J gene: TRBJ2-5
clone size: once
D gene: .
V gene: TRBV9
CDR3 protein: CASSLRLASRFQETQYF
CDR3 DNA: TGTGCCAGCTCCCTCCGACTCGCTTCCCGATTCCAAGAGACCCAGTACTTC

J gene: TRBJ2-1
clone size: .
D gene: TRBD1
V gene: TRBV5-1
CDR3 protein: CASNPGTATYNEQFF
CDR3 DNA: TGCGCCAGCAACCCCGGGACAGCTACCTACAATGAGCAGTTCTTC

J gene: TRBJ2-3
clone size: .
D gene: TRBD2
V gene: TRBV5-4
CDR3 protein: CASSPNTSGATDTQYF
CDR3 DNA: TGTGCCAGCAGCCCAAATACTAGCGGAGCAACAGATACGCAGTATTTT

J gene: TRBJ2-4
clone size: once
D gene: .
V gene: TRBV29-1
CDR3 protein: CSVEGVGGGQGNIQYF
CDR3 DNA: TGCAGCGTTGAAGGTGTGGGTGGGGGCCAGGGAAACATTCAGTACTTC

J gene: TRBJ1-1
clone size: .
D gene: .
V gene: TRBV21-1
CDR3 protein: CAPGAQFDEAFF
CDR3 DNA: TGTGCCCCAGGGGCACAGTTCGACGAAGCTTTCTTT

J gene: TRBJ2-1
clone size: few
D gene: .
V gene: TRBV5-1
CDR3 protein: CASSLVIQGRNEQFF
CDR3 DNA: TGCGCCAGCAGCTTGGTAATACAGGGTCGCAATGAGCAGTTCTTC

J gene: TRBJ1-2
clone size: .
D gene: .
V gene: TRBV10-3
CDR3 protein: CAISDGSDYGYTF
CDR3 DNA: TGTGCCATCAGTGACGGCAGCGACTATGGCTACACCTTC

J gene: TRBJ1-1
clone size: .
D gene: TRBD1
V gene: TRBV11-2
CDR3 protein: CASSFDRGFPEAFF
CDR3 DNA: TGTGCCAGCAGCTTTGACAGGGGATTCCCTGAAGCTTTCTTT

J gene: TRBJ2-7
clone size: .
D gene: .
V gene: TRBV29-1
CDR3 protein: CSVEVKSGPSYEQYF
CDR3 DNA: TGCAGCGTTGAAGTAAAGAGCGGACCGTCCTACGAGCAGTACTTC

J gene: TRBJ1-5
clone size: .
D gene: .
V gene: TRBV27
CDR3 protein: CASSPTGIEPQHF
CDR3 DNA: TGTGCCAGCAGTCCCACAGGGATTGAGCCCCAGCATTTT

J gene: TRBJ1-2
clone size: .
D gene: TRBD1
V gene: TRBV5-4
CDR3 protein: CASSSAGGIYGYTF
CDR3 DNA: TGTGCCAGCAGCTCGGCAGGGGGCATCTATGGCTACACCTTC

J gene: TRBJ1-5
clone size: .
D gene: TRBD1
V gene: TRBV2
CDR3 protein: CASSAGTGGVQPQHF
CDR3 DNA: TGTGCCAGCAGTGCCGGGACAGGGGGAGTTCAGCCCCAGCATTTT

J gene: TRBJ1-1
clone size: .
D gene: TRBD1
V gene: TRBV10-1
CDR3 protein: CASSGAGGVEAFF
CDR3 DNA: TGCGCCAGCAGTGGGGCAGGGGGAGTCGAAGCTTTCTTT

J gene: TRBJ1-2
clone size: .
D gene: TRBD1
V gene: TRBV30
CDR3 protein: CAWRDRGSYGYTF
CDR3 DNA: TGTGCCTGGAGGGACAGGGGAAGCTATGGCTACACCTTC

J gene: TRBJ2-7
clone size: .
D gene: TRBD2
V gene: TRBV14
CDR3 protein: CASSTELAGGHEQYF
CDR3 DNA: TGTGCCAGCAGCACCGAACTAGCGGGAGGCCACGAGCAGTACTTC